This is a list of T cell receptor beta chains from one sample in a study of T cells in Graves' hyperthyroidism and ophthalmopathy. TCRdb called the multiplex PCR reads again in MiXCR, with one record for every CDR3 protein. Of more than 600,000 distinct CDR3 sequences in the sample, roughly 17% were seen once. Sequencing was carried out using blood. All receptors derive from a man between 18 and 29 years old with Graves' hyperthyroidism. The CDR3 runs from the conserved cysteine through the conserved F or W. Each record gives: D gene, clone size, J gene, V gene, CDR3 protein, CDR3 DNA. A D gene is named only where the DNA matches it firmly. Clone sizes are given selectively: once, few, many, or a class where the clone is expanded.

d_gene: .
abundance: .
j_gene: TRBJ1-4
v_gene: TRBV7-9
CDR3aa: CASSLAGFNEKLFF
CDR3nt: TGTGCCAGCAGCTTAGCAGGCTTTAATGAAAAACTGTTTTTT

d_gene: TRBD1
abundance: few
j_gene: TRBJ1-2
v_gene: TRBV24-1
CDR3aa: CATSDTGVGYGYTF
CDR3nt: TGTGCCACCAGTGATACAGGGGTAGGGTATGGCTACACCTTC

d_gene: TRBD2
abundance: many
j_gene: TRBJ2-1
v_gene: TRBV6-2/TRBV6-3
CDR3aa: CASSKRDHNEQFF
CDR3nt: TGTGCCAGCAGTAAGCGGGATCACAATGAGCAGTTCTTC

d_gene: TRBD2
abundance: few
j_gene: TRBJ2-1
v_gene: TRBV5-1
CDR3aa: CASSRGGRYNEQFF
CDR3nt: TGCGCCAGCAGCCGGGGGGGGCGATACAATGAGCAGTTCTTC

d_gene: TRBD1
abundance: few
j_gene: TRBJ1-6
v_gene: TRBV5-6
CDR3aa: CASSLRDRKISSYNSPLHF
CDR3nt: TGTGCCAGCAGCCTCCGGGACAGGAAAATTAGCTCCTATAATTCACCCCTCCACTTT

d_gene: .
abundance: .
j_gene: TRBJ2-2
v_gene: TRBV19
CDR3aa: CAGSLYSADGELFF
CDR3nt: TGTGCCGGTAGTTTATACTCCGCGGACGGGGAGCTGTTTTTT

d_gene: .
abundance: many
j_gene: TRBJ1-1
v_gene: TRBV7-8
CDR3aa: CASSKTSNTEAFF
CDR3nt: TGTGCCAGCAGCAAGACATCGAACACTGAAGCTTTCTTT

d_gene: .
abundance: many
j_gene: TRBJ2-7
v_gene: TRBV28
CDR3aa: CASSLFGVYSLEQYF
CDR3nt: TGTGCCAGCAGTTTATTCGGGGTCTACTCCCTCGAGCAGTACTTC

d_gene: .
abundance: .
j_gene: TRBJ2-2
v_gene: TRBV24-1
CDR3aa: CATSDHPGPGSGELFF
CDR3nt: TGTGCCACCAGTGATCACCCAGGGCCGGGGTCCGGGGAGCTGTTTTTT

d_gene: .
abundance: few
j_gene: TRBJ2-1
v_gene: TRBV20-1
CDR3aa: CVGSSYNEQFF
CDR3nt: TGCGTCGGGAGCTCCTACAATGAGCAGTTCTTC

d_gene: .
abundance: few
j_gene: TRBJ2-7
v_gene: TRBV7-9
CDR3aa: CASSLASMGYEQYF
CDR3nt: TGTGCCAGCAGCTTAGCGTCGATGGGTTACGAGCAGTACTTC

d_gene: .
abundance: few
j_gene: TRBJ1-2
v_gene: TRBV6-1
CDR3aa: CASSPYEGGIYGYTF
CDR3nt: TGTGCCAGCAGCCCGTACGAGGGAGGGATCTATGGCTACACCTTC

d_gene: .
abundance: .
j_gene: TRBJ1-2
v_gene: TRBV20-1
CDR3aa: CSAREWTSYGYTF
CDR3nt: TGCAGTGCTAGAGAGTGGACGAGCTATGGCTACACCTTC

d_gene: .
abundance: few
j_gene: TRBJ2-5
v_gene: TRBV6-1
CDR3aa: CASIFHRRSQYF
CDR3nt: TGTGCCAGCATATTCCACCGGCGGTCCCAGTACTTC

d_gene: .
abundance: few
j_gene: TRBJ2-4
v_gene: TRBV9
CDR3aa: CASSPGWDIQYF
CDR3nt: TGTGCCAGCAGCCCAGGCTGGGACATTCAGTACTTC

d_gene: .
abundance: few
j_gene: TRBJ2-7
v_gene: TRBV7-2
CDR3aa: CASSSRGGRGEQYF
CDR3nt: TGTGCCAGCAGCTCCCGTGGAGGTCGAGGGGAGCAGTACTTC

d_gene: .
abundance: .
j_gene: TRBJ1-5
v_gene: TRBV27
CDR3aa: CASSPRDNNQPKHF
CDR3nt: TGTGCCAGCAGTCCCCGGGACAATAATCAGCCCAAGCATTTT

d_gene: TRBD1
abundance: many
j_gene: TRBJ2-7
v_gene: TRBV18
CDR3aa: CASNPGTGGSEQYF
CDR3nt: TGTGCCAGCAACCCCGGGACAGGGGGCTCCGAGCAGTACTTC

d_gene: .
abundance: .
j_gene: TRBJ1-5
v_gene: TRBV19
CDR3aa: CASSIRTSHSPQHF
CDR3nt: TGTGCCAGTAGTATTAGGACCTCACACAGCCCCCAGCATTTT

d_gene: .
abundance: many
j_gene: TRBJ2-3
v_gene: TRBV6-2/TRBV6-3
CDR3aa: CASSSPQVWGTDTQYF
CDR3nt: TGTGCCAGCAGTTCTCCACAGGTTTGGGGCACAGATACGCAGTATTTT

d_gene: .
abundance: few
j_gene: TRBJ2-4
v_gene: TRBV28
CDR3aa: CASSKEVAKNIQYF
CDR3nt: TGTGCCAGCAGCAAGGAAGTAGCCAAAAACATTCAGTACTTC

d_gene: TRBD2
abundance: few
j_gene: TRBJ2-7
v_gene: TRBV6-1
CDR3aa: CASSYRAVAGGDEQYF
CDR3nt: TGTGCCAGCAGCTACCGGGCGGTCGCGGGAGGGGACGAGCAGTACTTC

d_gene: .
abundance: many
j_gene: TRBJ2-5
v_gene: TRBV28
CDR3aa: CASSLPPKETQYF
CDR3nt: TGTGCCAGCAGTCTACCCCCCAAAGAGACCCAGTACTTC

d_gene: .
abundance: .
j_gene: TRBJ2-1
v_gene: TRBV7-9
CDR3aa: CASSFRGGLYNGQFF
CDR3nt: TGTGCCAGCAGCTTTCGCGGGGGCCTCTACAATGGGCAGTTCTTC

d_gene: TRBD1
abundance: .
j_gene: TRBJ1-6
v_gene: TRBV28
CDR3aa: CASSRLKGTGFSPLHF
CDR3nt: TGTGCCAGCAGTCGTTTGAAGGGGACAGGGTTCTCACCCCTCCACTTT

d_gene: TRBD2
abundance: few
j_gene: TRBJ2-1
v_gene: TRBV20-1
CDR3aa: CSATGTSGRNEQFF
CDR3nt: TGCAGTGCAACTGGGACTAGCGGGAGAAATGAGCAGTTCTTC

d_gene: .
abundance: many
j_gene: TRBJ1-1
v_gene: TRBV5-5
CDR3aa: CASSLEGVRTEAFF
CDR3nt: TGTGCCAGCAGCTTGGAGGGGGTGAGGACTGAAGCTTTCTTT

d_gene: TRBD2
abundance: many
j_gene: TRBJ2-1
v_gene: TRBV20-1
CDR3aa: CSATGGGSYNEQFF
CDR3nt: TGCAGTGCTACTGGCGGGGGGTCCTACAATGAGCAGTTCTTC

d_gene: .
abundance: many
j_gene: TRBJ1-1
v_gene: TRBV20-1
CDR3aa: CSASILGRDTEAFF
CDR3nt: TGCAGTGCTAGTATTCTTGGGAGGGACACTGAAGCTTTCTTT

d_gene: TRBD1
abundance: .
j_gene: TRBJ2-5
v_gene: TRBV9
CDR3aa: CASSVAEDRVRETQYF
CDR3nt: TGTGCCAGCAGCGTAGCGGAGGACAGGGTACGGGAGACCCAGTACTTC

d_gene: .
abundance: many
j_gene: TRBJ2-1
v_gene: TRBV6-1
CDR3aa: CASSAFNEQFF
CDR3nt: TGTGCCAGCAGTGCATTTAATGAGCAGTTCTTC

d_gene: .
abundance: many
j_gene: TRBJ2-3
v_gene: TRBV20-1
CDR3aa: CSARPGIWGTDTQYF
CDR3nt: TGCAGTGCTAGACCCGGGATATGGGGAACAGATACGCAGTATTTT